The clone carrying this T cell receptor beta chain has more than one count but fewer than ten. Within the sample, other DNA sequences also encode this same CDR3. The repertoire was sequenced with immunoSEQ multiplex PCR; TCRdb's copy has only in-frame clones and lacks some. Among over 70,000 clones listed, around 88% were seen once. The germline CDR1 and CDR2 sequences are SGHRS and YFSETQ. CDR3 length: 15 amino acids. V was shortened by 0 bases and J by 2 bases, with 9 bases between the two germline ends. This specimen belongs to a study of radiotherapy plus CTLA-4 blockade in lung cancer. Turning to the study itself: Objective responses were seen in 18% of patients, disease control in more than 30%.

The sample consisted of peripheral blood, taken from a patient treated with radiotherapy plus ipilimumab. V and J are TRBV5-1 and TRBJ1-3, with D maybe TRBD1 (6 bases). The TCR comes from a human donor with non-small cell lung cancer who had a partial response to radiotherapy plus ipilimumab. CDR3 sequence (DNA): TGCGCCAGCAGCTTGGGACAGGTCACTGGAAACACCATATATTTT. Amino acid sequence: CASSLGQVTGNTIYF.